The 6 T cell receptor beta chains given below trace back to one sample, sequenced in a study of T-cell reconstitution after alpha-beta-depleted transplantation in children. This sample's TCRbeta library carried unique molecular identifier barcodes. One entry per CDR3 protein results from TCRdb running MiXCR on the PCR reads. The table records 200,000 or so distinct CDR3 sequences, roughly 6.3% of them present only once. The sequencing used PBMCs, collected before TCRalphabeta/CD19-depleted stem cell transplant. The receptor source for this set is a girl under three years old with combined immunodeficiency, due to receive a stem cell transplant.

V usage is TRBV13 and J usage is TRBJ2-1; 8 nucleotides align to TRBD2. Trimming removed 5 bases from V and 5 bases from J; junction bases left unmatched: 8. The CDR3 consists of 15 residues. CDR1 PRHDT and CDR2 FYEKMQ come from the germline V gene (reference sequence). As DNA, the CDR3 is TGTGCCAGCAGCCCCCAGAGCGGGAGCCACAATGAGCAGTTCTTC. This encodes CASSPQSGSHNEQFF.

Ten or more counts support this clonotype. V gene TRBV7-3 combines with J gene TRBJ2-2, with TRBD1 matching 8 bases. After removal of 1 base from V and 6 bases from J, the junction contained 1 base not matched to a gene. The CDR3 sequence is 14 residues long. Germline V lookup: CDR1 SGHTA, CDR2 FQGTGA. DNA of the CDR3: TGTGCCAGCAGCTTAAGGACAGGGCCCGGGGAGCTGTTTTTT. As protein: CASSLRTGPGELFF.

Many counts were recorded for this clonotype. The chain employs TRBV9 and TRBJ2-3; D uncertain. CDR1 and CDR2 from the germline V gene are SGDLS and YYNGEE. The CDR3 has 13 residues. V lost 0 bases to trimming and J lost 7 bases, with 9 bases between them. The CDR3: CASSVGTRNTQYF. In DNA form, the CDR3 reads TGTGCCAGCAGCGTAGGAACGAGGAATACGCAGTATTTT.

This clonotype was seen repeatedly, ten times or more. CDR3 bases: TGCGCCAGCAGCTATCGGGTGACAGTTTTAAATGAAAAACTGTTTTTT. Translated, it gives CASSYRVTVLNEKLFF. The V call is TRBV4-1, the J call TRBJ1-4; tentatively, D is TRBD1 (5 bases). Deletions cut 5 bases from V and 5 bases from J, with 18 bases between. Germline V gives CDR1 MGHRA, CDR2 YSYEKL. The CDR3 runs to 16 residues.

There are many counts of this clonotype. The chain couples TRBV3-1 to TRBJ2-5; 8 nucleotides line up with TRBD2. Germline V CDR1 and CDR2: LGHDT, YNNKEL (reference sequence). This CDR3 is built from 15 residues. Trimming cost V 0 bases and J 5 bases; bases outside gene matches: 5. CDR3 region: CASSQDRGGQETQYF. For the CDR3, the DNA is TGTGCCAGCAGCCAAGATCGGGGGGGCCAGGAGACCCAGTACTTC.

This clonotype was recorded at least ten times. This CDR3 reads CASSQRWDSSYEQYF. CDR3 DNA sequence: TGTGCCAGCAGTCAGCGCTGGGACAGCTCCTACGAGCAGTACTTC. This rearrangement joins TRBV6-1 to TRBJ2-7; 7 bases line up with TRBD1. J was trimmed by 0 bases and V by 5 bases; bases with no gene match: 7. The CDR3 sequence is 15 residues long. Per the germline V gene, CDR1 is MNHNS and CDR2 is SASEGT.